A single sample gave rise to the 29 T cell receptor beta chains below, sequenced in a study of T cell changes during pregnancy in multiple sclerosis. The protocol was immunoSEQ multiplex PCR, while the TCRdb copy is restricted to in-frame clones and leaves out a portion. The sample has approximately 63,000 clones, 91% seen once. The specimen comprised peripheral blood, sampled after pregnancy. These receptors were obtained from a female donor in good health, enrolled as a control in a pregnancy study.

This clone was detected only once. This chain connects TRBV4-1 to TRBJ1-4, with TRBD1 matching over 7 bases. With 4 bases clipped from V and 0 bases from J, the junction kept 8 bases outside the gene matches. Germline loops: CDR1 MGHRA, CDR2 YSYEKL. CDR3 length: 17 residues. The CDR3, as DNA: TGCGCCAGCAGCCGCACAGGGGACGTTGCAACTAATGAAAAACTGTTTTTT. It encodes CASSRTGDVATNEKLFF.

The chain joins TRBV13 to TRBJ1-2, with 9 bases that match TRBD1. The CDR3 contains 15 residues. Trimming took 4 bases from V and 2 from J; bases not matched to a gene: 5. Germline V gene data show CDR1 as PRHDT and CDR2 as FYEKMQ (reference sequence). This CDR3 is CASSSTGGANYGYTF. The CDR3 bases are TGTGCCAGCAGCTCCACAGGGGGCGCAAACTATGGCTACACCTTC.

The chain employs TRBV11-3 and TRBJ2-3; TRBD1 matches 7 bases. Germline V lookup: CDR1 SGHNT, CDR2 YENEEA. The CDR3 length is 14 residues. V shed 5 bases, J shed 0 bases, and the junction held 2 bases outside the gene matches. CDR3: CASSRGQSTDTQYF. CDR3 bases: TGTGCCAGCAGCCGGGGACAGAGCACAGATACGCAGTATTTT.

The rearrangement joins TRBV10-3 to TRBJ1-2; 7 bases align to TRBD1. This CDR3 contains 14 residues. Per germline, CDR1 ENHRY and CDR2 SYGVKD. The J segment lost 7 bases and the V segment lost 3 bases, leaving 8 bases of the junction unmatched. The CDR3 sequence: CAISERGQESGYTF. DNA for the CDR3: TGTGCCATCAGTGAAAGGGGGCAAGAGAGTGGCTACACCTTC.

The chain is built from TRBV7-6 and TRBJ2-5, with D hard to call. Trimming took off 1 base at V and 4 bases at J, with 7 bases between the two ends. The CDR3 length is 13 residues. The V gene's germline CDR1 is SGHVS and CDR2 FNYEAQ. The CDR3 protein is CASSLVVGETQYF. CDR3 coding DNA: TGTGCCAGCAGCTTAGTCGTCGGAGAGACCCAGTACTTC.

The CDR3 here is CASSPQHGNTIYF. In nucleotides, the CDR3 is TGTGCCAGCAGCCCCCAACATGGAAACACCATATATTTT. The chain carries TRBV7-6 and TRBJ1-3; D is uncertain. Germline assignment: CDR1 SGHVS and CDR2 FNYEAQ. The CDR3 runs 13 residues. Trimming cost V 5 bases and J 3 bases, with 8 bases left between them. The whole variable domain, filled in from reference TRBV7-6 and TRBJ1-3, reads GAGVSQSPRYKVTKRGQDVALRCDPISGHVSLYWYRQALGQGPEFLTYFNYEAQQDKSGLPNDRFSAERPEGSISTLTIQRTEQRDSAMYRCASSPQHGNTIYFGEGSWLTVV.

The chain recombines TRBV27 with TRBJ2-7; D perhaps matches TRBD2 (5 bases). V was shortened by 5 bases and J by 3 bases, with 17 bases between the two germline ends. CDR1 is MNHEY and CDR2 is SMNVEV in the germline V gene (reference sequence). The CDR3 extends over 15 amino acids. The CDR3 protein is CASSHRTEGGYEQYF. The CDR3 DNA is TGTGCCAGCAGTCACCGGACCGAGGGTGGCTACGAGCAGTACTTC.

This clone was picked up a small number of times. The chain combines TRBV30 with TRBJ1-1, with D hard to call. Germline V gene sequence: CDR1 GTSNPN, CDR2 SVGIG (reference sequence). This CDR3 comprises 12 residues. Trimming took 4 bases from V and 0 from J, leaving 6 bases between them. The CDR3 DNA follows: TGTGCCTGGAATCGTGTGAACACTGAAGCTTTCTTT. Amino acids: CAWNRVNTEAFF.

In nucleotides, the CDR3 is TGTGCCAGTAGTATGGGGGGGGGCTTTCAGCCCCAGCATTTT. Translating gives CASSMGGGFQPQHF. The rearrangement links TRBV19 to TRBJ1-5; tentative D call: TRBD1 (6 bases). Between the trimmed V and J ends, which lost 3 bases and 6 bases, there was a span of 12 bases. Per germline, CDR1 LNHDA and CDR2 SQIVND (reference sequence). This CDR3 comprises 14 residues.

This rearrangement joins TRBV2 to TRBJ2-1; 7 nucleotides line up with TRBD2. Germline-derived CDR1 and CDR2 are SNHLY and FYNNEI. V lost 3 bases and J lost 1; bases outside the gene matches: 0. The CDR3 spans 14 residues. The CDR3 reads CASSERGSYNEQFF. In nucleotides, the CDR3 is TGTGCCAGCAGTGAGCGGGGGTCCTACAATGAGCAGTTCTTC.

The rearrangement uses TRBV5-6 and TRBJ1-4; TRBD1 aligns across 9 bases. The CDR3 is 15 residues long. CDR1 and CDR2 from the germline V gene are SGHDT and YYEEEE. The V gene end was trimmed by 2 bases and the J gene end by 7 bases; junction bases not matched to a gene: 6. CDR3: CASSFAGTGLEKLFF. In DNA, the CDR3 is TGTGCCAGCAGCTTCGCCGGGACAGGGCTTGAAAAACTGTTTTTT. Full variable domain (outside the CDR3, taken from reference TRBV5-6 and TRBJ1-4): DAGVTQSPTHLIKTRGQQVTLRCSPKSGHDTVSWYQQALGQGPQFIFQYYEEEERQRGNFPDRFSGHQFPNYSSELNVNALLLGDSALYLCASSFAGTGLEKLFFGSGTQLSVL.

The rearrangement uses TRBV5-1 and TRBJ2-1; D is perhaps TRBD2 (5 bases). The germline V gene encodes CDR1 SGHRS and CDR2 YFSETQ. The length of the CDR3 is 12 residues. The V end was cut by 5 bases, the J end by 7 bases, with 10 bases between. In DNA form, the CDR3 reads TGCGCCAGCAGACAAAGGGAGAATGAGCAGTTCTTC. This translates into CASRQRENEQFF.

The rearrangement joins TRBV18 to TRBJ1-5; D not certain. Germline assignment: CDR1 KGHSH and CDR2 LQKENI. V lost 9 bases and J 3 bases, leaving 12 bases between the germline ends. The CDR3 has 13 amino acids. The CDR3 reads CASASSNNQPQHF. The CDR3 nucleotides read TGTGCCAGTGCCAGTTCGAACAATCAGCCCCAGCATTTT.

The chain is built from TRBV15 and TRBJ2-1; D is unclear. The CDR3 consists of 15 residues. Looked up from germline, CDR1 is LNHNV and CDR2 is YYDKDF (reference sequence). V was trimmed by 3 bases and J by 0 bases, leaving 9 bases between them. CDR3 DNA: TGTGCCACCAGCAGTGGCGGAAGCTCCTACAATGAGCAGTTCTTC. Its translation is CATSSGGSSYNEQFF.

The chain links TRBV11-1 to TRBJ1-4, with D maybe TRBD1 (6 bases). The CDR3 extends over 13 amino acids. Germline CDR1 SGHAT, CDR2 FQDESV (reference sequence). The germline V and J ends were trimmed by 4 bases and 4 bases, with 7 bases remaining between them. The CDR3 reads CASSSGDNEKLFF. The CDR3 region has the DNA TGTGCCAGCAGCTCAGGGGATAATGAAAAACTGTTTTTT.

The CDR3 DNA reads TGCGCCAGCAGCCAGACAGGATCCTACAATGAGCAGTTCTTC. It encodes CASSQTGSYNEQFF. This chain links TRBV5-1 with TRBJ2-1, with D maybe TRBD1 (6 bases). The CDR3 is 14 residues long. Trimming took off 4 bases at V and 1 base at J, with 9 bases between the two ends. Looked up from germline, CDR1 is SGHRS and CDR2 is YFSETQ.

The rearrangement links TRBV6-5 to TRBJ2-7, with 9 nucleotides matching TRBD1. From germline, CDR1 is MNHEY and CDR2 SVGAGI. The CDR3 is made up of 15 amino acids. Germline trimming cut 0 bases from V and 3 bases from J; bases unmatched to any gene: 3. DNA of the CDR3: TGTGCCAGCAGTTACTCCACGGGACAGGGCTACGAGCAGTACTTC. Translated: CASSYSTGQGYEQYF.

The chain couples TRBV9 to TRBJ2-7; 8 bases align to TRBD1. Germline V gene data show CDR1 as SGDLS and CDR2 as YYNGEE. With 3 bases clipped from V and 1 base from J, the junction kept 6 bases outside the gene matches. The CDR3 sequence is 15 residues long. CDR3 loop: CASSATNRGSYEQYF. In DNA, the CDR3 is TGTGCCAGCAGCGCCACCAACAGGGGGTCCTACGAGCAGTACTTC. Combining the CDR3 with reference TRBV9 and TRBJ2-7 gives the whole variable domain DSGVTQTPKHLITATGQRVTLRCSPRSGDLSVYWYQQSLDQGLQFLIQYYNGEERAKGNILERFSAQQFPDLHSELNLSSLELGDSALYFCASSATNRGSYEQYFGPGTRLTVT.

V and J are TRBV4-3 and TRBJ2-3; 9 nucleotides match TRBD1. The CDR3 runs to 15 residues. CDR1 LGHNA and CDR2 YSLEER come from the germline V gene. Unmatched junction bases numbered 5, after V lost 4 bases and J lost 3 bases. DNA of the CDR3: TGCGCCAGCAGCCCCGGGACAGGGTCGACAGATACGCAGTATTTT. Translating gives CASSPGTGSTDTQYF.

V is TRBV9 and J is TRBJ2-6, with D possibly TRBD2 on 5 matching bases. The CDR3 is made up of 14 amino acids. Deletions cut 6 bases from V and 2 bases from J, with 9 bases between. Germline lookup yields CDR1 SGDLS and CDR2 YYNGEE. DNA of the CDR3: TGTGCCAGCACCCTCGGGGCTGGGGCCAACGTCCTGACTTTC. As protein: CASTLGAGANVLTF.

This sequence joins TRBV6-1 and TRBJ1-2; 9 bases agree with TRBD1. The CDR3 has 16 amino acids. V lost 4 bases and J lost 4; bases outside the gene matches: 10. CDR1 is MNHNS, CDR2 SASEGT, per germline. DNA for the CDR3: TGTGCCAGCAGTGCGGACAGGGGAAGTGCCGCCTATGGCTACACCTTC. As protein: CASSADRGSAAYGYTF.

The CDR3 DNA reads TGTGCCAGCAGCTTACGGGGGGCAAATCAGCCCCAGCATTTT. It specifies CASSLRGANQPQHF. The chain is built from TRBV7-2 and TRBJ1-5; maybe TRBD1 (6 bases). This CDR3 has 14 residues. Trimming stripped 2 bases from V and 4 bases from J, with 9 bases between. Germline CDR1 SGHTA, CDR2 FQGNSA.

The V call is TRBV6-4, the J call TRBJ1-1; the D is unclear. Germline CDR1 reads MRHNA; CDR2 reads SNTAGT. V shed 7 bases and J shed 3 bases, with 15 bases lying between them. This CDR3 is built from 14 residues. Here the CDR3 DNA reads TGTGCCAGCAATAACGGGCCGGAGGACACTGAAGCTTTCTTT. Amino acids: CASNNGPEDTEAFF.

V and J are TRBV6-4 and TRBJ2-2, with D tentatively TRBD1 (5 bases). The CDR3 runs 13 residues. V was cut by 4 bases and J by 2 bases, with 5 bases left in between. Germline loops: CDR1 MRHNA, CDR2 SNTAGT. Written as DNA, the CDR3 is TGTGCCAGCAGTGGGACAAACACCGGGGAGCTGTTTTTT. It encodes CASSGTNTGELFF.

The V call is TRBV9, the J call TRBJ1-1; D gene uncertain. The CDR3 sequence is 11 residues long. Trimming stripped 3 bases from V and 3 bases from J, with 3 bases between. From germline, CDR1 is SGDLS and CDR2 YYNGEE. The CDR3 DNA reads as TGTGCCAGCAGCGCAGACACTGAAGCTTTCTTT. It encodes CASSADTEAFF.

There are a few counts of this clone. This sequence joins TRBV5-6 and TRBJ1-1; D may be TRBD1 (5 bases). Germline CDR1 SGHDT, CDR2 YYEEEE. V was shortened by 4 bases and J by 1 base, with 17 bases between the two germline ends. CDR3 length equals 16 residues. CDR3 residues: CASSRTSDSPNTEAFF. CDR3 bases: TGTGCCAGCAGCCGTACCTCCGACAGCCCGAACACTGAAGCTTTCTTT.

The chain recombines TRBV13 with TRBJ2-1, with a tentative D call TRBD2 (5 bases). V lost 2 bases to trimming and J lost 5 bases, with 16 bases between them. CDR1 is PRHDT, CDR2 FYEKMQ, per germline (reference sequence). The CDR3 totals 16 residues. CDR3 nucleotides: TGTGCCAGCAGCTTAAGCAGAGGGCTTTACCACAATGAGCAGTTCTTC. This translates into CASSLSRGLYHNEQFF. Filled out from reference TRBV13 and TRBJ2-1, the complete variable domain reads AAGVIQSPRHLIKEKRETATLKCYPIPRHDTVYWYQQGPGQDPQFLISFYEKMQSDKGSIPDRFSAQQFSDYHSELNMSSLELGDSALYFCASSLSRGLYHNEQFFGPGTRLTVL.

The V call is TRBV4-3, the J call TRBJ2-3; perhaps TRBD2 as D (6 bases). Trimming took off 4 bases at V and 3 bases at J, with 14 bases between the two ends. The CDR3 sequence is 15 residues long. Germline V gene sequence: CDR1 LGHNA, CDR2 YSLEER. The CDR3 bases are TGCGCCAGCAGCCCCGCTTTCGGGGGAACAGATACGCAGTATTTT. This sequence encodes CASSPAFGGTDTQYF.

Written as DNA, the CDR3 is TGTGCCAGCAGCCACGACATGACGGGATCCTACGAGCAGTACTTC. Translated: CASSHDMTGSYEQYF. V is TRBV7-2 and J is TRBJ2-7, with D perhaps TRBD2 (5 bases). V shed 5 bases and J shed 1 base, with 15 bases lying between them. This CDR3 contains 15 residues. Germline V gives CDR1 SGHTA, CDR2 FQGNSA.